The sequence of this T cell receptor beta chain was determined in a study of spatial heterogeneity in lung cancer. Study-wide results and caveats: How many expanded intratumoral alpha and beta TCRs were present tracked the tumor mutation count, which was a count of nonsynonymous mutations.

Time point here: sample taken at primary tumor resection. This clonotype was picked up many times. Its target is unknown. Each CDR3 protein gets one entry after TCRdb re-called the 5' RACE reads with MiXCR. The table has about 100,000 distinct CDR3 sequences, 4.4% seen once. The germline CDR1 and CDR2 sequences are MNHEY and SVGEGT. J was trimmed by 7 bases and V by 3 bases; bases with no gene match: 6. This CDR3 is built from 15 residues. This sequence joins TRBV6-2 or TRBV6-3 and TRBJ2-1, with 10 bases fitting TRBD2. The sequencing here drew on lung tumor tissue, taken at surgery. This TCR was recovered from a male donor with early-stage non-small cell lung cancer. CDR3 sequence: CASSYGTSVRNEQFF. CDR3 DNA sequence: TGTGCCAGCAGTTATGGGACTAGCGTCAGAAATGAGCAGTTCTTC.